This T cell receptor beta chain was sequenced in a study of CD8+ T cells in alopecia areata. This CDR3 spans 14 amino acids. The germline CDR1 and CDR2 sequences are SQVTM and ANQGSEA. V was cut by 1 base and J by 0 bases, with 7 bases left in between. Broader study findings: In scalp samples, resident alphabeta T cells of normal skin are also sequenced. Both scalp clonality and the expanded CD8+ clones among the top 100 showed a significant decrease with tofacitinib.

Treatment: oral pan-JAK inhibitor, 5-10 mg twice daily. Separation by sorting yielded CD4+ and CD8+ T cells from PBMCs. It was cDNA, reverse transcribed from extracted RNA, that served as the sequencing template. TCRdb's copy holds only in-frame clones and misses some; the assay was immunoSEQ multiplex PCR. Of around 290,000 clones listed, nearly 60% are singletons. This clone occurred a few times. Its antigen is undetermined. The chain carries TRBV29-1 and TRBJ2-4, with D tentatively TRBD1 (5 bases). This receptor was identified in a human donor with alopecia areata. The input for sequencing was CD4+ T cells sorted from blood, taken at week 24, from a patient treated with tofacitinib. CDR3 in DNA: TGCAGCGTTGAAGTGCAGGGAGCCAAAAACATTCAGTACTTC. Residues: CSVEVQGAKNIQYF.